A selection of T cell receptor beta chains follows, all from one sample in a study of blood T cell repertoires in COVID-19. Method: immunoSEQ multiplex PCR; TCRdb's copy keeps in-frame clones and lacks some. The sample lists some 180,000 clones, 88% seen once, with about 6.3% in the top ten. Input material: peripheral blood. These receptors originate from a man between 40 and 49 years old with active or convalescent COVID-19. Each CDR3 is given with its conserved first and last residue. The D gene is left open where the match is weak. A row's size may be missing; if present it is once, few, many or a size class.

v_call: TRBV9; d_call: TRBD2; clone_size: NA; j_call: TRBJ2-2; cdr3_nt: TGTGCCAGCAGCGATCTAGCGGGGGGCAACACCGGGGAGCTGTTTTTT; cdr3_aa: CASSDLAGGNTGELFF
v_call: TRBV5-5; d_call: TRBD1; clone_size: once; j_call: TRBJ2-2; cdr3_nt: TGTGCCAGCAGCCCGAGAAAGGGACAGGGGAACACCGGGGAGCTGTTTTTT; cdr3_aa: CASSPRKGQGNTGELFF
v_call: TRBV7-2; d_call: NA; clone_size: NA; j_call: TRBJ2-7; cdr3_nt: TGTGCCAGCAGCGCGCAGGGGAAACTGGGTTCCTACGAGCAGTACTTC; cdr3_aa: CASSAQGKLGSYEQYF
v_call: TRBV5-1; d_call: NA; clone_size: NA; j_call: TRBJ2-5; cdr3_nt: TGCGCCAGCAGGGATCAGGGATACCAAGAGACCCAGTACTTC; cdr3_aa: CASRDQGYQETQYF
v_call: TRBV3-1/TRBV3-2; d_call: NA; clone_size: once; j_call: TRBJ2-5; cdr3_nt: TGTGCCAGCAGCCACCGCGCCGGTATCAGGGGAGAGACCCAGTACTTC; cdr3_aa: CASSHRAGIRGETQYF
v_call: TRBV7-2; d_call: NA; clone_size: NA; j_call: TRBJ1-1; cdr3_nt: TGTGCCAGCAGCCAGCTGGACCCAGGGAGGAGGTGGTCCACTGAAGCTTTCTTT; cdr3_aa: CASSQLDPGRRWSTEAFF
v_call: TRBV6-6; d_call: TRBD1; clone_size: NA; j_call: TRBJ1-5; cdr3_nt: TGTGCCAGCAGTCAAAAACCCTGGGGACAGGGGAATGATCAGCCCCAGCATTTT; cdr3_aa: CASSQKPWGQGNDQPQHF
v_call: TRBV25-1; d_call: NA; clone_size: NA; j_call: TRBJ1-4; cdr3_nt: TGTGCCAGCAGTGACAACAGCCGAACTAATGAAAAACTGTTTTTT; cdr3_aa: CASSDNSRTNEKLFF
v_call: TRBV6-1; d_call: NA; clone_size: NA; j_call: TRBJ2-3; cdr3_nt: TGTGCCAGCAGTGAAATAACGCCGGGGGTAAATACGCAGTATTTT; cdr3_aa: CASSEITPGVNTQYF
v_call: TRBV19; d_call: NA; clone_size: NA; j_call: TRBJ1-3; cdr3_nt: TGTGCCAGTTCGAATGCCTACTCTGGAAACACCATATATTTT; cdr3_aa: CASSNAYSGNTIYF
v_call: TRBV21-1; d_call: NA; clone_size: few; j_call: TRBJ2-7; cdr3_nt: TGTGCCAGCAGCAAAGCGAGAAGGGACATTAGCTCCTACGAGCAGTACTTC; cdr3_aa: CASSKARRDISSYEQYF
v_call: TRBV6-5; d_call: TRBD1; clone_size: NA; j_call: TRBJ1-1; cdr3_nt: TGTGCCAGCAAAACCCCGGGACAGACTGTTGGAGCTTTCTTT; cdr3_aa: CASKTPGQTVGAFF
v_call: TRBV9; d_call: TRBD2; clone_size: once; j_call: TRBJ2-1; cdr3_nt: TGTGCCAGCAGCGTAGGAGCGGGGGCCCTATACAATGAGCAGTTCTTC; cdr3_aa: CASSVGAGALYNEQFF
v_call: TRBV9; d_call: NA; clone_size: NA; j_call: TRBJ2-7; cdr3_nt: TGTGCCAGCAGCGTAGCTGCAGGGCGAGAGCAGTACTTC; cdr3_aa: CASSVAAGREQYF
v_call: TRBV24-1; d_call: NA; clone_size: NA; j_call: TRBJ2-1; cdr3_nt: TGTGCCACCAGTGATTTGGGAGCGGCCACCTACAATGAGCAGTTCTTC; cdr3_aa: CATSDLGAATYNEQFF
v_call: TRBV11-1; d_call: TRBD2; clone_size: once; j_call: TRBJ2-3; cdr3_nt: TGTGCCAGCAGCTTAAGGACTAGCGGGACAGATACGCAGTATTTT; cdr3_aa: CASSLRTSGTDTQYF
v_call: TRBV5-1; d_call: TRBD1; clone_size: NA; j_call: TRBJ2-5; cdr3_nt: TGCGCCAGCAGCGGAGGACAGGGGAGGGGCCTCCAAGAGACCCAGTACTTC; cdr3_aa: CASSGGQGRGLQETQYF
v_call: TRBV9; d_call: TRBD1; clone_size: NA; j_call: TRBJ2-6; cdr3_nt: TGTGCCAGCAGCGTTGGGACAGGGGCGGGGGCCAACGTCCTGACTTTC; cdr3_aa: CASSVGTGAGANVLTF
v_call: TRBV2; d_call: TRBD2; clone_size: NA; j_call: TRBJ2-1; cdr3_nt: TGTGCCAGCAGTTCCACCTTGACTAGCGAATCCTACAATGAGCAGTTCTTC; cdr3_aa: CASSSTLTSESYNEQFF
v_call: TRBV15; d_call: NA; clone_size: NA; j_call: TRBJ1-6; cdr3_nt: TGTGCCACCAGCAGAGGCGGATCGGGTGGGCAGGGTTGGAATTCACCCCTCCACTTT; cdr3_aa: CATSRGGSGGQGWNSPLHF
v_call: TRBV4-1; d_call: NA; clone_size: NA; j_call: TRBJ2-1; cdr3_nt: TGCGCCAGCAGCCAAGGTGGAGGGGCTGAGCAGTTCTTC; cdr3_aa: CASSQGGGAEQFF
v_call: TRBV7-9; d_call: TRBD1; clone_size: NA; j_call: TRBJ2-1; cdr3_nt: TGTGCCAGCAGCATCGGGACAGGGGCTAGTGAGCAGTTCTTC; cdr3_aa: CASSIGTGASEQFF
v_call: TRBV7-2; d_call: TRBD1; clone_size: NA; j_call: TRBJ1-2; cdr3_nt: TGTGCCAGCAGCTTAGCTGGACAGGGTGAGAACTATGGCTACACCTTC; cdr3_aa: CASSLAGQGENYGYTF
v_call: TRBV19; d_call: TRBD1; clone_size: NA; j_call: TRBJ1-2; cdr3_nt: TGTGCCAGTGGGACAGGGCCTGGCTACACCTTC; cdr3_aa: CASGTGPGYTF
v_call: TRBV6-6; d_call: TRBD1; clone_size: NA; j_call: TRBJ1-1; cdr3_nt: TGTGCCAGCAGTCGAAAACAGGGGACCACTGAAGCTTTCTTT; cdr3_aa: CASSRKQGTTEAFF
v_call: TRBV15; d_call: NA; clone_size: NA; j_call: TRBJ1-1; cdr3_nt: TGTGCCACCAGCAGAGGGAGCGAGGGGGCTGAAGCTTTCTTT; cdr3_aa: CATSRGSEGAEAFF
v_call: TRBV6-5; d_call: NA; clone_size: NA; j_call: TRBJ2-5; cdr3_nt: TGTGCCGATGGTCCGGTTTCCCAAGAGACCCAGTACTTC; cdr3_aa: CADGPVSQETQYF
v_call: TRBV19; d_call: NA; clone_size: NA; j_call: TRBJ1-1; cdr3_nt: TGTGCCAGTAGTCTCGGAGGTACGGGGGTCTCTGAAGCTTTCTTT; cdr3_aa: CASSLGGTGVSEAFF
v_call: TRBV19; d_call: TRBD2; clone_size: few; j_call: TRBJ2-1; cdr3_nt: TGTGCCAGTAGTAGCATAGCGGGAGGGAATTACAATGAGCAGTTCTTC; cdr3_aa: CASSSIAGGNYNEQFF
v_call: TRBV5-4; d_call: NA; clone_size: NA; j_call: TRBJ1-1; cdr3_nt: TGTGCCAGCAGCTTGGGAGGGGGTTGGACTTTCTTT; cdr3_aa: CASSLGGGWTFF
v_call: TRBV6-5; d_call: NA; clone_size: NA; j_call: TRBJ1-1; cdr3_nt: TGTGCCAGCAGTTACTCCCGGTATATGAACACTGAAGCTTTCTTT; cdr3_aa: CASSYSRYMNTEAFF
v_call: TRBV2; d_call: NA; clone_size: NA; j_call: TRBJ1-6; cdr3_nt: TGTGCCAGCAGGGAGGGGAATCGAAGCCTCCACTTT; cdr3_aa: CASREGNRSLHF
v_call: TRBV27; d_call: NA; clone_size: NA; j_call: TRBJ2-6; cdr3_nt: TGTGCCAGCAGTCTAGGACTTCGTTCGAGCTCTGGGGCCAACGTCCTGACTTTC; cdr3_aa: CASSLGLRSSSGANVLTF
v_call: TRBV7-3; d_call: TRBD1; clone_size: NA; j_call: TRBJ1-1; cdr3_nt: TGTGCCAGCAGCTTACCCCGACAGGGGGATATGAACACTGAAGCTTTCTTT; cdr3_aa: CASSLPRQGDMNTEAFF
v_call: TRBV27; d_call: NA; clone_size: NA; j_call: TRBJ1-2; cdr3_nt: TGTGCCAGCAGTTTAGCGGGAATCTATGGCTACACCTTC; cdr3_aa: CASSLAGIYGYTF
v_call: TRBV15; d_call: TRBD1; clone_size: NA; j_call: TRBJ2-7; cdr3_nt: TGTGCCACCAGCACTAAGTTGGGACAGGGGTTCCACGAGCAGTACTTC; cdr3_aa: CATSTKLGQGFHEQYF
v_call: TRBV20-1; d_call: NA; clone_size: NA; j_call: TRBJ2-5; cdr3_nt: TGCAGTGCCACGGAAGAGACCCAGTACTTC; cdr3_aa: CSATEETQYF
v_call: TRBV5-4; d_call: NA; clone_size: NA; j_call: TRBJ2-3; cdr3_nt: TGTGCCAGCTCCACGGGAGAAGCCACAGATACGCAGTATTTT; cdr3_aa: CASSTGEATDTQYF
v_call: TRBV28; d_call: NA; clone_size: NA; j_call: TRBJ2-7; cdr3_nt: TGTGCCAGCAGTTTAACGGGGTCTTACGAGCAGTACTTC; cdr3_aa: CASSLTGSYEQYF
v_call: TRBV5-6; d_call: NA; clone_size: NA; j_call: TRBJ2-1; cdr3_nt: TGTGCCAGCAGTCCAAGGGACAAGCCGGCCTTTAGCTCCTACAATGAGCAGTTCTTC; cdr3_aa: CASSPRDKPAFSSYNEQFF
v_call: TRBV6-5; d_call: TRBD1; clone_size: NA; j_call: TRBJ2-2; cdr3_nt: TGTGCCAGCAAGACAGGGGGACCAAGCACCGGGGAGCTGTTTTTT; cdr3_aa: CASKTGGPSTGELFF
v_call: TRBV9; d_call: NA; clone_size: few; j_call: TRBJ2-2; cdr3_nt: TGTGCCAGCAGCGTAGGGGGAGGGAACACCGGGGAGCTGTTTTTT; cdr3_aa: CASSVGGGNTGELFF
v_call: TRBV11-2; d_call: TRBD2; clone_size: NA; j_call: TRBJ2-1; cdr3_nt: TGTGCCAGCAGCTTAGATCGGGGGGACAATGAGCAGTTCTTC; cdr3_aa: CASSLDRGDNEQFF
v_call: TRBV30; d_call: NA; clone_size: NA; j_call: TRBJ1-2; cdr3_nt: TGTGCCTCCAATCCTACGGGTCCTAACTATGGCTACACCTTC; cdr3_aa: CASNPTGPNYGYTF
v_call: TRBV6-5; d_call: NA; clone_size: few; j_call: TRBJ1-2; cdr3_nt: TGTGCCAGCAGTTTGTCCGGGTCAGAAGCTAACTATGGCTACACCTTC; cdr3_aa: CASSLSGSEANYGYTF